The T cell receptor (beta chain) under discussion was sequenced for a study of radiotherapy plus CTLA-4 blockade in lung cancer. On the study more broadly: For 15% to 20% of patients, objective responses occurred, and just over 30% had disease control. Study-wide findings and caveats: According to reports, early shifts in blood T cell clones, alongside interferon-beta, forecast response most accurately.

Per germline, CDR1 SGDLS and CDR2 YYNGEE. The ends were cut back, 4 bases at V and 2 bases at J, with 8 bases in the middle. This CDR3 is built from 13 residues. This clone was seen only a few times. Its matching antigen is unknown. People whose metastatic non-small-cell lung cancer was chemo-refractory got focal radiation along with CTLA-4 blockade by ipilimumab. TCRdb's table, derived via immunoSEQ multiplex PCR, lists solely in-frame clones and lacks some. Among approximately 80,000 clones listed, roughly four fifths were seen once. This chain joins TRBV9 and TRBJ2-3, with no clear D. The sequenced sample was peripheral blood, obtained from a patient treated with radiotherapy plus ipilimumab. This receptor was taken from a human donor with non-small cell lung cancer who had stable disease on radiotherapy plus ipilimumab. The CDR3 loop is CASSSDITDTQYF. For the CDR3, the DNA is TGTGCCAGCAGCTCCGACATCACAGATACGCAGTATTTT.